The clone carrying this TCR beta chain was counted ten times or more. Its target is unknown. This record belongs to a study of identical twins. Study-wide results and limits: Models predicted less out-of-frame TCR alpha sharing in monozygotic twins than was found. Conclusions were based on cross-sectional statistical analysis, without following the same donors. One should note that invariant MAIT and iNKT cells could partly confound zero-insertion analyses.

Each cDNA held unique molecular identifiers, and template switching gave it a universal primer site. Using its own MiXCR run on the 5' RACE reads, TCRdb lists one record per CDR3 protein. The top ten hold less than 2% of the sample, which has approximately 680,000 distinct CDR3 sequences, 7.1% seen once. This CDR3 region has 13 residues. With 0 bases removed from V and 0 bases from J, the gap between germline ends came to 4 bases. Germline CDR1 is SGHRS and CDR2 is YFSETQ. These data also featured in a second study, about yellow fever vaccine responses in identical twins.

The rearrangement uses TRBV5-1 and TRBJ2-7; no clear D. The sequence was obtained from a woman between 18 and 29 years old in good health. Material: PBMCs. The CDR3 spells CASSLESSYEQYF. The CDR3, as DNA: TGCGCCAGCAGCTTGGAGAGCTCCTACGAGCAGTACTTC.